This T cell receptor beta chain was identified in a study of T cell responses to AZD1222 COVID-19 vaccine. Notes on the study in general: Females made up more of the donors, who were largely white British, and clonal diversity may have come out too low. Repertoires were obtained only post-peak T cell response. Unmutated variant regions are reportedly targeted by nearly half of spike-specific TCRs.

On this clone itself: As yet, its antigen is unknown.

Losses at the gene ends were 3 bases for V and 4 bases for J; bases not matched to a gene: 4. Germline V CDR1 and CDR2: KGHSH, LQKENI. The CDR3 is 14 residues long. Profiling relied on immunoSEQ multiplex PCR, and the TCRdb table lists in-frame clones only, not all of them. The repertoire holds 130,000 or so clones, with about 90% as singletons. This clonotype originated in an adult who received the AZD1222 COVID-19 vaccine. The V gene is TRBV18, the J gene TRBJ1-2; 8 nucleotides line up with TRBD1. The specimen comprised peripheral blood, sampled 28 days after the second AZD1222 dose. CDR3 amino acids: CASSPDREAYGYTF. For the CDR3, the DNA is TGTGCCAGCTCACCGGACAGGGAGGCCTATGGCTACACCTTC.